Here is one T cell receptor beta chain with its context. Its cognate antigen is unknown. This sample was taken from a study of cytomegalovirus exposure and HLA in healthy donors. Regarding the study as a whole: Researchers left out some V segments, among them TRBV6-2 and TRBV6-3, as indistinguishable. In a later analysis, compared with equally common non-associated chains, HLA-associated beta chains were more expanded. Most of the TCR beta V segments (in an earlier analysis) were productive either about 90% or about 30% of the time.

V was cut by 2 bases and J by 4 bases, with 8 bases left in between. The CDR3 runs to 13 residues. The germline V gene encodes CDR1 MNHNS and CDR2 SASEGT. The study ran its PCR with 60 Vbeta and 13 Jbeta primers. Clones were read by immunoSEQ multiplex PCR, and TCRdb kept only the in-frame ones, dropping some. The sample records under 200,000 clones, around 72% being singletons. The TCR comes from a man aged 45-65 years in good health and CMV-seronegative. The chain links TRBV6-1 to TRBJ1-1; D gene uncertain. What was sequenced was PBMCs. The CDR3 DNA reads as TGTGCCAGCAGTGAATGGAGAGGCACTGAAGCTTTCTTT. Translating gives CASSEWRGTEAFF.